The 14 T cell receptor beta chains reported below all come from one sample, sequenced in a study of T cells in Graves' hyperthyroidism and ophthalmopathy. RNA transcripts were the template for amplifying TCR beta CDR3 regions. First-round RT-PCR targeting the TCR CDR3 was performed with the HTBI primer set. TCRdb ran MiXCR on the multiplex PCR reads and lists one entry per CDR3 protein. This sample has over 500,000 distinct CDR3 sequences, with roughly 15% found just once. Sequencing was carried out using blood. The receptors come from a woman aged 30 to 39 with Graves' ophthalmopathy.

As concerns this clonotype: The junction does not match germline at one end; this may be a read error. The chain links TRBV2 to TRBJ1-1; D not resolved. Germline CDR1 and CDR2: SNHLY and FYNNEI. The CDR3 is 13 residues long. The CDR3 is CASREGPNTEAFF. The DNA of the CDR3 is TGTGCCAGCAGGGAAGGACCGAACACTGAAGCTTTCTTT.

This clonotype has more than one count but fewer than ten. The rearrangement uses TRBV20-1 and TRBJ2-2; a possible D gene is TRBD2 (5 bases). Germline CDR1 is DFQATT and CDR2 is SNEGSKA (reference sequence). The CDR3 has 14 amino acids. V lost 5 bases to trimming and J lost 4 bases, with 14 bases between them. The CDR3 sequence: CSASFLRGTGELFF. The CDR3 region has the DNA TGCAGTGCTTCATTCCTTCGGGGCACCGGGGAGCTGTTTTTT.

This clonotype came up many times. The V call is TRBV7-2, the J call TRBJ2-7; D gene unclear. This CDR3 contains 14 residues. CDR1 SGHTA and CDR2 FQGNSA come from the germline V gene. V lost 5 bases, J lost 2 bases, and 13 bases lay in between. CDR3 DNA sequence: TGTGCCAGCAGCGTAGGTACCGGTACCTACGAGCAGTACTTC. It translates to CASSVGTGTYEQYF.

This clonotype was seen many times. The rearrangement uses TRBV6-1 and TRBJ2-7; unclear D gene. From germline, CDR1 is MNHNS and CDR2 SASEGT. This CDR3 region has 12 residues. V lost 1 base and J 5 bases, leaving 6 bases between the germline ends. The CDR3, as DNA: TGTGCCAGCAGTGAAGGTGGCGACGAGCAGTACTTC. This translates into CASSEGGDEQYF.

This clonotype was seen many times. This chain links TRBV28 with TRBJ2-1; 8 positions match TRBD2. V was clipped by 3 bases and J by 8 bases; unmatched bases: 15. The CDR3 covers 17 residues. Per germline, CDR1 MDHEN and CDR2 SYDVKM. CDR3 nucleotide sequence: TGTGCCAGCAGTTTGGGACCGGGACTAGAAGGTTTCGATGAGCAGTTCTTC. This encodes CASSLGPGLEGFDEQFF.

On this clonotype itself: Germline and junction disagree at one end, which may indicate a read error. The CDR3 loop is CTSSRVLNEQFF. The DNA for the CDR3 is TGTACCAGCAGTCGAGTCCTAAATGAGCAGTTCTTC. The chain combines TRBV12-3 or TRBV12-4 with TRBJ2-1; D gene unclear. CDR3 length: 12 amino acids.

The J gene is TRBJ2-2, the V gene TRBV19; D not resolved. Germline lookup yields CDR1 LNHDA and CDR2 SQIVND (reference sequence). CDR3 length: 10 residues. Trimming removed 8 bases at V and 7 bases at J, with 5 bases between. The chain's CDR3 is CASFGGELFF. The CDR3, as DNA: TGTGCCAGTTTTGGCGGGGAGCTGTTTTTT. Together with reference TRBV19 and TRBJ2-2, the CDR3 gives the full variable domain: DGGITQSPKYLFRKEGQNVTLSCEQNLNHDAMYWYRQDPGQGLRLIYYSQIVNDFQKGDIAEGYSVSREKKESFPLTVTSAQKNPTAFYLCASFGGELFFGEGSRLTVL.

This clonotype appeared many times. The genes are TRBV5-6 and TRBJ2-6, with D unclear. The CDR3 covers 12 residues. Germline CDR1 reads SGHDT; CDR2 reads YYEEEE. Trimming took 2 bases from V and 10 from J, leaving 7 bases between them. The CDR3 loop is CASSFRQNVLTF. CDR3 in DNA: TGTGCCAGCAGCTTCAGACAAAACGTCCTGACTTTC.

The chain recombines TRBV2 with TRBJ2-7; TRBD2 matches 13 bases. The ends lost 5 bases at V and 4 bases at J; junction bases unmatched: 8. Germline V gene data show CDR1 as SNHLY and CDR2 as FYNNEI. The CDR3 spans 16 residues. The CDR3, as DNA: TGTGCCAGCAGTAATCCTACTAGCGGGAGGGGGTACGAGCAGTACTTC. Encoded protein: CASSNPTSGRGYEQYF.

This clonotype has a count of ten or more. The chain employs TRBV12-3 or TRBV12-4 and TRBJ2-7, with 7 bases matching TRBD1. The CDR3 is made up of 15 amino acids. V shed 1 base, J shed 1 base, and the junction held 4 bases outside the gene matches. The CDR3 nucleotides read TGTGCCAGCAGTTTAGAGGGGGCGAGGTCCTACGAGCAGTACTTC. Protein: CASSLEGARSYEQYF.

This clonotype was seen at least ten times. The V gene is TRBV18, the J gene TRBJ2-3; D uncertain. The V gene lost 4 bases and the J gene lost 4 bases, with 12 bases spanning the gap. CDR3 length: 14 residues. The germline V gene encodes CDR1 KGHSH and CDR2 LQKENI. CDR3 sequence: CASSLNGIADTQYF. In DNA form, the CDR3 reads TGTGCCAGCTCACTCAATGGGATCGCAGATACGCAGTATTTT.

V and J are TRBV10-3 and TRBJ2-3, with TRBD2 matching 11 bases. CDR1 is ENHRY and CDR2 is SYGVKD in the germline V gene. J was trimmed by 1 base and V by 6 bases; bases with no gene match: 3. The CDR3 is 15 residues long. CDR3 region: CAIRGTSGGTDTQYF. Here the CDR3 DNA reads TGTGCCATCAGGGGGACTAGCGGTGGCACAGATACGCAGTATTTT.

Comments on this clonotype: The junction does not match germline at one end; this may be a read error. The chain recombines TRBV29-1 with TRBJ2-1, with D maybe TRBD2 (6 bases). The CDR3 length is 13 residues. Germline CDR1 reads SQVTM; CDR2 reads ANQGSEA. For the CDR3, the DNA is TGCAGCCTTAAGCGGGTCGCTCTCAATGAGCAGCTCTTC. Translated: CSLKRVALNEQLF.

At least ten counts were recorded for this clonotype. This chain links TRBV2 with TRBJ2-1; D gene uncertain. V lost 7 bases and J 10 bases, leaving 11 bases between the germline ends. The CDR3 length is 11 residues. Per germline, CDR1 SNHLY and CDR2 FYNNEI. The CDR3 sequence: CASTSIREQFF. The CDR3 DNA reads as TGTGCCAGCACGTCGATCAGAGAGCAGTTCTTC. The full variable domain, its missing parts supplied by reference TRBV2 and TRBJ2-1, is EPEVTQTPSHQVTQMGQEVILRCVPISNHLYFYWYRQILGQKVEFLVSFYNNEISEKSEIFDDQFSVERPDGSNFTLKIRSTKLEDSAMYFCASTSIREQFFGPGTRLTVL.